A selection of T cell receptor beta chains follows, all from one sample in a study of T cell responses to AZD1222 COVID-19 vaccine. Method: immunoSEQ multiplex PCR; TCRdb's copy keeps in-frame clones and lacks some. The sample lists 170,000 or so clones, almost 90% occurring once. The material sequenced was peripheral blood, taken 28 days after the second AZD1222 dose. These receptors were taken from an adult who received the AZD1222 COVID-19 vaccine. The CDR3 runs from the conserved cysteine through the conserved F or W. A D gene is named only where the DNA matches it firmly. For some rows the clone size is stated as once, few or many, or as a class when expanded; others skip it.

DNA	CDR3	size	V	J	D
TGTGCCAGCAGGCCCCCGGGTTCTGGAAACACCATATATTTT	CASRPPGSGNTIYF	.	TRBV28	TRBJ1-3	.
TGTGCCAGCAGCGCCCGGGACAGGGGGCTCGTCCCCCCATACAATGAGCAGTTCTTC	CASSARDRGLVPPYNEQFF	.	TRBV7-3	TRBJ2-1	TRBD1
TGTGCCAGCAATTGGCGCGAGGGACCCGGGGAGCTGTTTTTT	CASNWREGPGELFF	.	TRBV5-5	TRBJ2-2	.
TGTGCCAGTAGTATTAGGAGCGGACACAGATATTTTAATACTTCGGAGACCCAGTACTTC	CASSIRSGHRYFNTSETQYF	.	TRBV19	TRBJ2-5	.
TGTGCCACCAGGAAGCGCCCGGACTCCTACAATGAGCAGTTCTTC	CATRKRPDSYNEQFF	.	TRBV15	TRBJ2-1	.
TGTGCCAGCAGGGGTAGGTTCGCTACGCAGTATTTT	CASRGRFATQYF	.	TRBV28	TRBJ2-3	.
TGCGCCAGCAGCCCGGGACAGACTAACTATGGCTACACCTTC	CASSPGQTNYGYTF	.	TRBV5-1	TRBJ1-2	TRBD1
TGTGCCAGCAGCCCGACAGGGGACAGCGGGGAGCTGTTTTTT	CASSPTGDSGELFF	once	TRBV4-2	TRBJ2-2	TRBD1
TGTGCCAGCAGCCAAGAACCAGCGGGGGCCTCCTACGAGCAGTACTTC	CASSQEPAGASYEQYF	.	TRBV3-1/TRBV3-2	TRBJ2-7	TRBD2
TGCGCCAGCAGCAGAACAGGGGCTGGGAGCTACACCTTC	CASSRTGAGSYTF	.	TRBV5-1	TRBJ1-2	TRBD1
TGTGCCAGCAGTTACCGGGACAGGGAAGGTGGCTACACCTTC	CASSYRDREGGYTF	.	TRBV6-5	TRBJ1-2	TRBD1
TGTGCCAGCAGCTTGGCACGACAGGGGGCCGGGTCTTTCTTT	CASSLARQGAGSFF	.	TRBV5-8	TRBJ1-1	TRBD1